The 7 T cell receptor beta chains presented below share a single source sample, sequenced in a study of identical twins. TCRdb re-called the 5' RACE reads with MiXCR, one entry per CDR3 protein. The table has hundreds of thousands of distinct CDR3 sequences, 21% seen once; the top ten hold around 4.5%. The same data also contributed to another study, on T cells expressing NK-cell markers.

Sequenced: PBMCs. The receptors originated from a woman aged 18-29 years in good health.

This chain links TRBV9 with TRBJ2-7; a weak D match, TRBD1 (6 bases). Germline CDR1 and CDR2: SGDLS and YYNGEE. Trimming removed 3 bases from V and 5 bases from J, with 12 bases in between. This CDR3 contains 13 residues. CDR3 in DNA: TGTGCCAGCAGCGAGGGCCCAGGGGACGAGCAGTACTTC. It codes for CASSEGPGDEQYF.

This clonotype was detected a few times. This sequence joins TRBV28 and TRBJ1-4; no definite D call. CDR1 is MDHEN and CDR2 is SYDVKM in the germline V gene. V lost 5 bases to trimming and J lost 0 bases, with 10 bases between them. This CDR3 spans 15 amino acids. CDR3 region: CASSGRAATNEKLFF. The CDR3 region has the DNA TGTGCCAGCAGTGGGAGGGCGGCAACTAATGAAAAACTGTTTTTT.

J is TRBJ2-2 and V is TRBV20-1, with 8 nucleotides matching TRBD2. Germline V gene sequence: CDR1 DFQATT, CDR2 SNEGSKA (reference sequence). The V gene end was trimmed by 3 bases and the J gene end by 2 bases; junction bases not matched to a gene: 2. The CDR3 contains 14 residues. The DNA for the CDR3 is TGCAGTGCTAGTACTAGCGGAAACACCGGGGAGCTGTTTTTT. Encoded protein: CSASTSGNTGELFF.

V gene TRBV20-1 combines with J gene TRBJ1-1; D gene uncertain. CDR3 length equals 13 residues. V dropped 3 bases and J dropped 1 base, with 9 bases sitting between them. Germline loops: CDR1 DFQATT, CDR2 SNEGSKA (reference sequence). CDR3 DNA: TGCAGTGCTAGCCGGGGAGCGAACACTGAAGCTTTCTTT. It yields the protein CSASRGANTEAFF.

The rearrangement uses TRBV7-9 and TRBJ2-1, with 8 bases lining up with TRBD2. From germline, CDR1 is SEHNR and CDR2 FQNEAQ (reference sequence). The CDR3 totals 15 residues. V dropped 5 bases and J dropped 2; count of bases not matched to a gene: 5. CDR3 DNA sequence: TGTGCCAGCAGCACCAGCGGGGGCCCCTACAATGAGCAGTTCTTC. The encoded protein is CASSTSGGPYNEQFF.

This clonotype has more than one count but fewer than ten. The rearrangement links TRBV7-9 to TRBJ2-1, with D possibly called TRBD1 or TRBD2 (5 bases each). The CDR3 is 16 amino acids. Trimming stripped 4 bases from V and 0 bases from J, with 13 bases between. The germline gives CDR1 SEHNR, CDR2 FQNEAQ (reference sequence). CDR3 in amino acids: CASSSLGTGSYNEQFF. The CDR3 DNA is TGTGCCAGCAGCTCGCTAGGGACCGGCTCCTACAATGAGCAGTTCTTC. Based on the CDR3 plus reference TRBV7-9 and TRBJ2-1, the full variable domain is DTGVSQNPRHKITKRGQNVTFRCDPISEHNRLYWYRQTLGQGPEFLTYFQNEAQLEKSRLLSDRFSAERPKGSFSTLEIQRTEQGDSAMYLCASSSLGTGSYNEQFFGPGTRLTVL.

The gene calls are TRBV18 and TRBJ2-1, with 10 bases matching TRBD2. The germline gives CDR1 KGHSH, CDR2 LQKENI. The CDR3 consists of 18 residues. V shed 1 base and J 1 base; nucleotides not matched to a gene: 7. Here the CDR3 reads CASSPRASGSSSYNEQFF. The CDR3 nucleotides are TGTGCCAGCTCACCACGAGCTAGCGGGAGCTCGTCCTACAATGAGCAGTTCTTC.